These T cell receptor beta chains were read from a single sample in a study of OX40 agonist ivuxolimab in advanced cancers. Repertoires were generated with immunoSEQ multiplex PCR, while TCRdb's copy carries only in-frame clones and drops some. The sample has about 49,000 clones; approximately 91% are singletons. Sequenced material: CD4+ or CD8+ T cells sorted from blood, taken in a trial of the OX40 agonist ivuxolimab. The source of these receptors is an adult with an advanced solid tumor such as melanoma, head and neck, liver or kidney cancer. Each CDR3 is given without its conserved first and last residue. The size field is filled for only some rows; it gives once, few, many or a size class.

TRBV7-8,.,.,ASSLAWGSSGRANEQY
TRBV6-1,.,TRBJ2-5,ASRIGGQETQY
TRBV6-5,.,TRBJ1-3,ASMGIIGNTIY
TRBV19,.,TRBJ2-1,ASKPLAESYNEQF
TRBV7-2,.,TRBJ2-3,ASSLSRTTDTQY
TRBV18,.,TRBJ2-7,ASSPTAGGSYEQY
TRBV5-5,.,TRBJ2-3,ASSSGWISDTQY
TRBV5-4,.,TRBJ2-7,ASSLQGYEQY
TRBV7-3,.,TRBJ1-2,ASSFTEGSGYT
TRBV14,.,TRBJ2-2,ASSRLRENTGELF
TRBV6-6,once,TRBJ2-1,ASSRDYSYNEQF
TRBV28,.,TRBJ2-5,ASKGQGRETQY
TRBV2,.,TRBJ1-1,ASRPTDRSNTEAF
TRBV11-2,.,TRBJ2-5,ASSPKENGPRRTQY
TRBV5-1,.,TRBJ2-3,ASSLGDRNTDTQY
TRBV6-6,.,TRBJ1-4,ASTDSWRSEKLF
TRBV15,.,TRBJ2-1,ATSRDKGSGDVDDEQF
TRBV5-1,once,TRBJ2-3,ASSVGDPSTDTQY
TRBV6-1,.,TRBJ1-4,ASSEESLPGQGSEKLF
TRBV28,.,TRBJ1-1,ASRIDRGGGGAF
TRBV5-1,few,TRBJ2-5,ASSRKAGNQETQY
TRBV29-1,.,TRBJ2-1,SGRQALYNEQF
TRBV2,.,TRBJ2-1,ASSNGIGDNEQF
TRBV7-2,.,TRBJ2-5,ASSLKERQLAGGIGTQY
TRBV5-6,once,TRBJ2-3,ASSFGREHDTQY
TRBV4-3,.,TRBJ2-3,ASSHLRDSSSDTQY
TRBV7-2,.,TRBJ2-5,ASSSRGETQY
TRBV6-5,.,TRBJ2-5,ATTGTSGTQY
TRBV5-6,few,TRBJ2-3,ASSLTGTDTQY
TRBV4-1,.,TRBJ1-1,ASSHYQGKVNTEAF
TRBV4-1,.,TRBJ1-6,ASSPLGNSPLH
TRBV7-8,.,TRBJ1-2,ASSLAPREPYGYT
TRBV5-5,.,TRBJ2-7,ASSPTTGAYEQY
TRBV7-2,.,TRBJ1-5,ASSSQWGNQPQH
TRBV6-6,.,TRBJ1-3,ASSYERTGSNTIY
TRBV5-8,.,TRBJ1-3,ASSLGGNTIY
TRBV7-6,.,TRBJ2-7,ASSLGRRYEQY
TRBV7-9,.,TRBJ2-1,ASSLSLENEQF